Presented here are 9 T cell receptor beta chains from one specimen sequenced in a study of prognosis after radiotherapy for stage I lung cancer. By two-round multiplex PCR, the TCR beta CDR3 was amplified from genomic DNA. Used in first-round PCR were primers specific to each TRBV and TRBJ gene. In TCRdb, the multiplex PCR reads were re-called with MiXCR into one record per CDR3 protein. The sample yields more than 15,000 distinct CDR3 sequences, about 15% seen once. Specimen: PBMCs, collected before or after stereotactic body radiation therapy (not recorded which). These receptors were collected from a donor over 45 with non-small cell lung cancer.

This clonotype was detected ten times or more. The genes are TRBV7-3 and TRBJ2-3, with 8 bases fitting TRBD2. This CDR3 region has 15 residues. V shed 5 bases and J 2 bases; nucleotides not matched to a gene: 6. Germline CDR1 SGHTA, CDR2 FQGTGA. The DNA for the CDR3 is TGTGCCAGCAGCCCCGGGGGGGGGCCCACAGATACGCAGTATTTT. Its translation: CASSPGGGPTDTQYF.

This clonotype is deemed medium-sized. The rearrangement joins TRBV28 to TRBJ2-3; TRBD2 aligns across 7 bases. Germline CDR1 reads MDHEN; CDR2 reads SYDVKM. The CDR3 has 16 residues. V shed 6 bases, J shed 2 bases, and the junction held 11 bases outside the gene matches. CDR3 sequence (DNA): TGTGCCAGCAGATCCCGGACTAGGGGTATCACAGATACGCAGTATTTT. Encoded protein: CASRSRTRGITDTQYF.

The chain recombines TRBV7-9 with TRBJ2-7, with 12 bases that match TRBD2. Germline CDR1 and CDR2: SEHNR and FQNEAQ (reference sequence). There are 13 residues in the CDR3. V gave up 8 bases and J gave up 7 bases; unmatched junction bases: 6. This chain's CDR3 is CASPTGTSGEQYV. Written as DNA, the CDR3 is TGTGCCAGCCCTACCGGGACTAGCGGGGAGCAGTACGTC.

This clonotype was seen repeatedly, ten times or more. The V gene is TRBV4-1, the J gene TRBJ1-1, with D possibly being TRBD1 (6 bases). The V gene lost 6 bases and the J gene lost 0 bases, with 11 bases spanning the gap. Germline loops: CDR1 MGHRA, CDR2 YSYEKL. The CDR3 length is 14 residues. CDR3 sequence (DNA): TGCGCCAGCAGGCAGGGGATCCTGAACACTGAAGCTTTCTTT. Translation gives CASRQGILNTEAFF.

This clonotype is deemed medium-sized. This rearrangement joins TRBV18 to TRBJ2-3, with 10 bases matching TRBD1. V shed 4 bases and J 6 bases; nucleotides not matched to a gene: 7. This CDR3 spans 15 amino acids. The germline gives CDR1 KGHSH, CDR2 LQKENI. CDR3 coding DNA: TGTGCCAGCTCACGCCGACAGGGGGCAGAGGATACGCAGTATTTT. Residues: CASSRRQGAEDTQYF.

This clonotype has a count of ten or more. The chain recombines TRBV6-1 with TRBJ1-6; a possible D gene is TRBD1 (6 bases). The germline V and J ends were trimmed by 3 bases and 7 bases, with 7 bases remaining between them. This CDR3 spans 13 amino acids. CDR1 and CDR2 from the germline V gene are MNHNS and SASEGT. The CDR3 bases are TGTGCCAGCAGTGACAGGGGCAATTCACCCCTCCACTTT. This encodes CASSDRGNSPLHF.

This clonotype turned up a few times. Possible read error: a much larger clone is one base away. The rearrangement links TRBV7-3 to TRBJ2-7, with 11 bases matching TRBD1. The CDR3 has 15 residues. CDR1 and CDR2 from the germline V gene are SGHTA and FQGTGA. In DNA form, the CDR3 reads TGTGCCAGCAGCTTCGGGACAGGGGGAACCTACGAGCAGTGCTTC. Protein product: CASSFGTGGTYEQCF.

The CDR3 nucleotides are TGTGCCAGCACCTCGGGGGGAAGAGGGTACTATCAGTACTTC. Protein sequence: CASTSGGRGYYQYF. The V and J genes are TRBV12-3 or TRBV12-4 and TRBJ2-7; TRBD2 agrees at 7 bases. Germline trimming cut 7 bases from V and 10 bases from J; bases unmatched to any gene: 16. CDR3 size: 14 residues.

The sample holds many counts of this clonotype. The genes are TRBV4-2 and TRBJ1-5; D remains ambiguous. From germline, CDR1 is LGHNA and CDR2 YNFKEQ. V lost 0 bases to trimming and J lost 6 bases, with 12 bases between them. The CDR3 is 15 amino acids. This CDR3 reads CASSQETTASQPQHF. The CDR3 DNA reads as TGTGCCAGCAGCCAAGAGACAACAGCGAGTCAGCCCCAGCATTTT.